The 30 T cell receptor beta chains below all came from one sample that was sequenced in a study of response to subunit inactivated influenza vaccine (dated by TCRdb to 2017 to 2018). Libraries were constructed by RT-PCR. TCRdb lists the instrument as Illumina HiSeq 2500. Through fastp at Q25 and MiXCR, TCRdb rebuilt clones from the public reads, retaining in-frame beta chains. Each entry merges the rows of one CDR3 protein and shows their most common DNA and genes. Counted in this sample were around 790,000 distinct CDR3 sequences; approximately 22% of them appeared once. The ten largest account for more than 8.5% of the sample. This material consisted of PBMCs from blood, taken roughly 5 days after vaccination. All receptors derive from a man aged 50 to 59 who received an inactivated influenza vaccine. Donor details come from another sample of the same person, matched by shared clones.

This clonotype was counted a few times. This chain links TRBV7-2 with TRBJ2-3; D ambiguous. Germline values: CDR1 SGHTA, CDR2 FQGNSA. The CDR3 totals 15 residues. Trimming removed 0 bases at V and 5 bases at J, with 12 bases between. CDR3 region: CASSLASNVRDTQYF. The CDR3 DNA reads TGTGCCAGCAGCTTAGCGAGCAACGTCCGAGATACGCAGTATTTT.

This chain links TRBV20-1 with TRBJ2-5; D might be TRBD2 (6 bases). Germline V gene sequence: CDR1 DFQATT, CDR2 SNEGSKA (reference sequence). This CDR3 is built from 14 residues. V was shortened by 4 bases and J by 1 base, with 13 bases between the two germline ends. DNA for the CDR3: TGCAGTGCTAAAAGGGGAGGATTCCAAGAGACCCAGTACTTC. It codes for CSAKRGGFQETQYF.

V and J are TRBV7-2 and TRBJ2-7; D may be TRBD2 (5 bases). The CDR3 length is 14 residues. The V and J ends lost 2 bases and 3 bases respectively, with 11 bases between them. Germline loops: CDR1 SGHTA, CDR2 FQGNSA. CDR3 DNA: TGTGCCAGCAGCTTATCTCCGGGGTACTACGAGCAGTACTTC. Protein sequence: CASSLSPGYYEQYF. Combining the CDR3 with reference TRBV7-2 and TRBJ2-7 gives the whole variable domain GAGVSQSPSNKVTEKGKDVELRCDPISGHTALYWYRQSLGQGLEFLIYFQGNSAPDKSGLPSDRFSAERTGGSVSTLTIQRTQQEDSAVYLCASSLSPGYYEQYFGPGTRLTVT.

The rearrangement uses TRBV6-5 and TRBJ2-7, with a weak D call TRBD1 (6 bases). Germline lookup yields CDR1 MNHEY and CDR2 SVGAGI. This CDR3 contains 14 residues. Trimming cost V 4 bases and J 3 bases, with 13 bases left between them. The CDR3 reads CASSFLGGHYEQYF. CDR3 nucleotides: TGTGCCAGCAGTTTCCTAGGGGGACACTACGAGCAGTACTTC.

This clonotype was counted only a few times. This sequence joins TRBV15 and TRBJ2-7; 11 bases match TRBD2. The trim removed 5 bases at V and 6 bases at J, leaving 6 bases unmatched. This CDR3 contains 14 residues. Germline assignment: CDR1 LNHNV and CDR2 YYDKDF (reference sequence). Here the CDR3 reads CATSGTSGRGEQYF. The CDR3 bases are TGTGCCACCAGCGGAACTAGCGGGAGAGGCGAGCAGTACTTC.

In this sample, this clonotype turned up many times. The chain recombines TRBV5-1 with TRBJ2-1; TRBD1 matches 10 bases. The CDR3 loop spans 14 amino acids. Losses at the gene ends were 4 bases for V and 4 bases for J; bases not matched to a gene: 2. Germline CDR1 reads SGHRS; CDR2 reads YFSETQ. The CDR3 is CASSAGQGYNEQFF. The DNA for the CDR3 is TGCGCCAGCAGCGCGGGACAGGGGTACAATGAGCAGTTCTTC.

A few counts support this clonotype. This rearrangement joins TRBV15 to TRBJ1-5, with D maybe TRBD1 (6 bases). Germline V gives CDR1 LNHNV, CDR2 YYDKDF (reference sequence). Trimming shortened V by 0 bases and J by 2 bases, and 14 bases separated the two germline ends. CDR3 length equals 17 residues. The CDR3 DNA sequence: TGTGCCACCAGCAGAGATCTTTGGGCAGGGGGCAATCAGCCCCAGCATTTT. Translation: CATSRDLWAGGNQPQHF.

This clonotype has just a few counts. The chain is built from TRBV20-1 and TRBJ2-1, with D possibly TRBD1 on 6 matching bases. The CDR3 runs to 14 residues. Germline assignment: CDR1 DFQATT and CDR2 SNEGSKA (reference sequence). With 7 bases removed from V and 5 bases from J, the gap between germline ends came to 18 bases. This CDR3 reads CSVIPATGHNEQFF. The DNA for the CDR3 is TGCAGTGTCATCCCTGCTACAGGGCACAATGAGCAGTTCTTC.

This clonotype occurred a few times. The chain uses TRBV20-1 and TRBJ1-5, with D hard to call. The CDR3 has 13 amino acids. Germline V gene data show CDR1 as DFQATT and CDR2 as SNEGSKA (reference sequence). Trimming stripped 4 bases from V and 3 bases from J, with 10 bases between. In DNA form, the CDR3 reads TGCAGTGCTACACAAGGGAACAATCAGCCCCAGCATTTT. Translation: CSATQGNNQPQHF.

This clonotype has a handful of counts. V and J are TRBV25-1 and TRBJ1-3; D is unclear. The V and J ends lost 6 bases and 0 bases respectively, with 12 bases between them. Germline values: CDR1 MGHDK, CDR2 SYGVNS. The CDR3 is 15 residues long. CDR3 in DNA: TGTGCCAGCAGCGAAGTTACCCTCTCTGGAAACACCATATATTTT. Translating it yields CASSEVTLSGNTIYF. Combining the CDR3 with reference TRBV25-1 and TRBJ1-3 gives the whole variable domain EADIYQTPRYLVIGTGKKITLECSQTMGHDKMYWYQQDPGMELHLIHYSYGVNSTEKGDLSSESTVSRIRTEHFPLTLESARPSHTSQYLCASSEVTLSGNTIYFGEGSWLTVV.

This sequence joins TRBV7-8 and TRBJ2-1, with no clear D. With 2 bases removed from V and 9 bases from J, the gap between germline ends came to 8 bases. This CDR3 is built from 12 residues. Looked up from germline, CDR1 is SGHVS and CDR2 is FQNEAQ. For the CDR3, the DNA is TGTGCCAGCAGCTTATATCTGGGTGAGCAGTTCTTC. It yields the protein CASSLYLGEQFF.

This chain uses TRBV5-1 with TRBJ2-6, with D unresolved. The germline V gene encodes CDR1 SGHRS and CDR2 YFSETQ. Trimming left V 7 bases short and J 2 bases short, with 10 bases between. CDR3 length: 14 residues. The CDR3, as DNA: TGCGCCAGCGCCGTGGCGACTGGGGCCAACGTCCTGACTTTC. Translated: CASAVATGANVLTF.

This clonotype was seen more than once but under ten times. The V call is TRBV6-2 or TRBV6-3, the J call TRBJ2-5; D perhaps matches TRBD1 (5 bases). The CDR3 loop spans 14 amino acids. Trimming left V 0 bases short and J 3 bases short, with 8 bases between. From germline, CDR1 is MNHEY and CDR2 SVGEGT. The CDR3 is CASSYSATEETQYF. CDR3 nucleotides: TGTGCCAGCAGTTACTCCGCGACAGAAGAGACCCAGTACTTC.

Of note for this clonotype: Compared with germline, one end of the junction differs, possibly owing to a read error. The chain has TRBV28 and TRBJ2-1, with D possibly matching TRBD1 (6 bases). Germline V gives CDR1 MDHEN, CDR2 SYDVKM. This CDR3 spans 14 amino acids. The CDR3 loop is CASGQGSTYNEQSF. CDR3 coding DNA: TGTGCCAGCGGCCAGGGGTCGACCTACAATGAGCAGTCCTTC.

There are a few counts of this clonotype. This chain joins TRBV15 and TRBJ2-2, with 12 bases aligning to TRBD2. The V and J ends lost 4 bases and 7 bases, in that order; junction bases with no gene match: 7. This CDR3 is 16 amino acids long. CDR1 is LNHNV, CDR2 YYDKDF, per germline (reference sequence). The CDR3 nucleotides are TGTGCCACCAGCATCGGGACTAGCGGGTTAGGCGGGGAGCTGTTTTTT. Amino acid sequence: CATSIGTSGLGGELFF.

This clonotype was seen more than once but under ten times. The V call is TRBV4-3, the J call TRBJ2-7; TRBD1 matches at 9 bases. V shed 0 bases, J shed 5 bases, and the junction held 5 bases outside the gene matches. Looked up from germline, CDR1 is LGHNA and CDR2 is YSLEER. This CDR3 spans 15 amino acids. The CDR3 bases are TGCGCCAGCAGCCAAGATAGGGGACAGGGCCACGAGCAGTACTTC. This encodes CASSQDRGQGHEQYF.

The genes are TRBV5-1 and TRBJ1-1, with TRBD1 as a possible D gene (6 bases). CDR1 SGHRS and CDR2 YFSETQ come from the germline V gene. The length of the CDR3 is 11 residues. The V gene lost 4 bases and the J gene lost 7 bases, with 8 bases spanning the gap. CDR3 in amino acids: CASSADSEAFF. Here the CDR3 DNA reads TGCGCCAGCAGCGCGGACAGTGAAGCTTTCTTT. Full variable domain (missing parts from reference TRBV5-1 and TRBJ1-1): KAGVTQTPRYLIKTRGQQVTLSCSPISGHRSVSWYQQTPGQGLQFLFEYFSETQRNKGNFPGRFSGRQFSNSRSEMNVSTLELGDSALYLCASSADSEAFFGQGTRLTVV.

The V call is TRBV13, the J call TRBJ2-5; 7 nucleotides agree with TRBD1. Germline CDR1 reads PRHDT; CDR2 reads FYEKMQ (reference sequence). This CDR3 has 18 residues. V lost 6 bases and J lost 5; bases outside the gene matches: 21. This chain's CDR3 is CASSYAYPVRGGHETQYF. The CDR3 DNA follows: TGTGCCAGCAGTTACGCCTACCCCGTTAGAGGGGGCCACGAGACCCAGTACTTC.

The J gene is TRBJ2-5, the V gene TRBV7-9; the match to TRBD2 covers 13 bases. The CDR3 consists of 15 residues. The germline V gene has CDR1 SEHNR and CDR2 FQNEAQ (reference sequence). V dropped 6 bases and J dropped 0; count of bases not matched to a gene: 1. CDR3 region: CASRGLAGNQETQYF. The CDR3 coding sequence is TGTGCCAGCAGGGGACTAGCGGGGAACCAAGAGACCCAGTACTTC.

This clonotype was picked up a small number of times. The chain combines TRBV5-5 with TRBJ2-4, with 7 bases matching TRBD1. The CDR3 length is 13 residues. Germline trimming cut 4 bases from V and 8 bases from J; bases unmatched to any gene: 6. Germline lookup yields CDR1 SGHKS and CDR2 YYEKEE (reference sequence). The CDR3 DNA follows: TGTGCCAGCAGCAGGGACAGTAGGGACATTCAGTACTTC. Translated: CASSRDSRDIQYF.

This clonotype was seen at least ten times. V is TRBV10-3 and J is TRBJ2-7; D unclear. Germline assignment: CDR1 ENHRY and CDR2 SYGVKD. CDR3 length: 16 residues. The V end lost 2 bases, the J end lost 2 bases, and 16 bases lay between the germline ends. For the CDR3, the DNA is TGTGCCATCAGTGAGCCCCACGGGCCTCATCCCTACGAGCAGTACTTC. It encodes CAISEPHGPHPYEQYF.

This clonotype was seen repeatedly, ten times or more. This sequence joins TRBV29-1 and TRBJ2-5, with 14 bases fitting TRBD2. This CDR3 region has 14 residues. Per germline, CDR1 SQVTM and CDR2 ANQGSEA. J gave up 5 bases and V 7 bases, and 6 bases lay outside the gene matches. The CDR3 spells CSARGTSGSETQYF. The CDR3 region has the DNA TGCAGCGCCCGAGGGACTAGCGGGAGTGAGACCCAGTACTTC.

This chain connects TRBV9 to TRBJ1-1, with D possibly being TRBD1 (6 bases). The V gene's germline CDR1 is SGDLS and CDR2 YYNGEE. The CDR3 sequence is 14 residues long. With 4 bases removed from V and 6 bases from J, the gap between germline ends came to 16 bases. The CDR3 sequence is CASSTGGGPAEAFF. The CDR3, as DNA: TGTGCCAGCAGCACCGGGGGGGGCCCCGCTGAAGCTTTCTTT.

The CDR3 DNA reads as TGCAGCGCCCGTGGGGGGGCTACTGGGGCCAACGTCCTGACTTTC. It encodes CSARGGATGANVLTF. The chain has TRBV29-1 and TRBJ2-6, with a possible D match to TRBD2 (7 bases). The V end was cut by 7 bases, the J end by 2 bases, with 15 bases between. The CDR3 loop spans 15 amino acids. Per germline, CDR1 SQVTM and CDR2 ANQGSEA.

The chain has TRBV5-1 and TRBJ2-7, with a tentative D call TRBD2 (6 bases). With 3 bases removed from V and 2 bases from J, the gap between germline ends came to 24 bases. There are 18 residues in the CDR3. Germline loops: CDR1 SGHRS, CDR2 YFSETQ. The CDR3 here is CASSSVGFFGAGPYEQYF. As DNA, the CDR3 is TGCGCCAGCAGCTCCGTGGGTTTTTTTGGGGCGGGACCCTACGAGCAGTACTTC. The full variable domain, completed using reference TRBV5-1 and TRBJ2-7, is KAGVTQTPRYLIKTRGQQVTLSCSPISGHRSVSWYQQTPGQGLQFLFEYFSETQRNKGNFPGRFSGRQFSNSRSEMNVSTLELGDSALYLCASSSVGFFGAGPYEQYFGPGTRLTVT.

This clonotype came up many times. The chain couples TRBV20-1 to TRBJ1-6; possible D gene TRBD1, 6 bases. The germline CDR1 and CDR2 sequences are DFQATT and SNEGSKA (reference sequence). V lost 2 bases and J lost 9, with 17 bases in between. The CDR3 has 15 residues. The CDR3 protein is CSARTQGTGGSPLHF. In DNA form, the CDR3 reads TGCAGTGCTAGAACCCAGGGGACGGGGGGTTCACCCCTCCACTTT.

The V call is TRBV15, the J call TRBJ2-5; 9 nucleotides match TRBD2. Germline V lookup: CDR1 LNHNV, CDR2 YYDKDF (reference sequence). Trimming took 3 bases from V and 4 from J; bases not matched to a gene: 0. CDR3 size: 13 residues. The CDR3 region has the DNA TGTGCCACCAGCAGTAGCGGGGGAGAGACCCAGTACTTC. The encoded protein is CATSSSGGETQYF.

This clonotype was seen a few times. The chain uses TRBV20-1 and TRBJ1-3; weak D call: TRBD1 (6 bases). The CDR3 is 15 amino acids. The germline V gene has CDR1 DFQATT and CDR2 SNEGSKA (reference sequence). The V end lost 6 bases, the J end lost 0 bases, and 15 bases lay between the germline ends. CDR3 nucleotide sequence: TGCAGTGCCAGAAGGGGGTACAACTCTGGAAACACCATATATTTT. Translation gives CSARRGYNSGNTIYF.

This clonotype showed up many times. The V call is TRBV20-1, the J call TRBJ2-7, with D tentatively TRBD1 or TRBD2 (6 bases each). Germline V lookup: CDR1 DFQATT, CDR2 SNEGSKA (reference sequence). V was shortened by 7 bases and J by 3 bases, with 19 bases between the two germline ends. The CDR3 loop spans 14 amino acids. In DNA form, the CDR3 reads TGCAGTGTTAAACCGGGGGCCACCCACTACGAGCAGTACTTC. It is translated as CSVKPGATHYEQYF.

The V gene is TRBV4-2, the J gene TRBJ2-7; D gene unclear. Germline values: CDR1 LGHNA, CDR2 YNFKEQ. This CDR3 spans 14 amino acids. Trimming stripped 0 bases from V and 2 bases from J, with 8 bases between. For the CDR3, the DNA is TGTGCCAGCAGCCAAGATGTTCGGGCCTACGAGCAGTACTTC. It yields the protein CASSQDVRAYEQYF.